This T cell receptor beta chain was obtained from a study of T cells after yellow fever vaccination. Study-level information: When fractions had low cell numbers, they were prepared with SMART-Seq v4 Ultra Low Input. Study outcomes and limitations: It was a weaker secondary response, yet one that peaked faster, at day 5 versus 15. Clonotype sharing between CD4 and CD8 compartments was small.

In the case of this clonotype: Its antigen is still unknown.

Trimming removed 3 bases from V and 0 bases from J, with 12 bases in between. The CDR3 length is 16 residues. The germline V gene has CDR1 SGHTA and CDR2 FQGNSA. Template switching with 5'RACE generated the TCR cDNA and added a universal primer site and UMIs. TCRdb called the 5' RACE reads again in MiXCR, with one record for every CDR3 protein. In the table there are under 400,000 distinct CDR3 sequences, about 12% of which are singletons. The chain employs TRBV7-2 and TRBJ1-3; D not certain. The material was CD4+ T cells sorted from PBMCs, obtained 15 days after the yellow fever booster vaccination. This clonotype originated in a man between 18 and 35 years old who received the YFV17D yellow fever vaccine. The CDR3 nucleotides are TGTGCCAGCAGCTTCGGCCAGGCCTACTCTGGAAACACCATATATTTT. Amino acids: CASSFGQAYSGNTIYF.